This T cell receptor beta chain was recovered during a study of a mutant IDH1 vaccine in newly diagnosed glioma. In the study overall: Treated patients had a mean age of about 40 years and a roughly 62% male, approximately 38% female split. Before enrollment, the patients had been treated with radiotherapy alone, temozolomide alone, or both together. Most of them had received both.

This clone was observed a handful of times. Antigen unknown. General observations from the study: Among all patients, vaccine-induced immune responses occurred in roughly 93%.

There are 15 residues in the CDR3. Trimming cost V 2 bases and J 10 bases; bases outside gene matches: 7. CDR1 LNHNV and CDR2 YYDKDF come from the germline V gene (reference sequence). As for time point: week 35, safety follow-up. With topical imiquimod, each dose of the vaccine consisted of 300 ug of mutant IDH1 20-mer peptide. There were eight vaccinations for patients, given in weeks 1, 3, 5, 7, 11, 15, 19 and 23. Sequenced by immunoSEQ multiplex PCR; TCRdb stores in-frame clones only, minus some. The sample includes fewer than 70,000 clones, around nine tenths of them seen just once. The sample in question was PBMCs, obtained from a glioma patient whose treatment included an IDH1 peptide vaccine. The receptor comes from a man aged 25 to 45 with glioma. This chain connects TRBV15 to TRBJ1-6, with 8 nucleotides matching TRBD1. The DNA for the CDR3 is TGTGCCACCAGCAGATCACAGGGGGTGGGATCACCCCTCCACTTT. Its protein product is CATSRSQGVGSPLHF.